This TCR beta chain was found in a study of blood T cell repertoires in COVID-19 (dated by TCRdb to the early 2020s). Describing the broader study: The collaborator samples originated in the United States, Italy and Spain and spanned the acute and convalescent phases of COVID-19. Deeply sampled blood TCRbeta repertoires from subjects exposed to, actively infected with, or recovered from COVID-19 were included in the dataset. The prospective study material was composed of cDNA or gDNA derived from T cells, B-cell-depleted T cells, or PBMCs. Samples came from the ongoing ImmuneRACE study (first 160 participants) plus 1,254 subjects from 6 global collaborators. Where HLA class I and class II types were available, the types were taken from metadata supplied by the sample provider, not from assay-based typing. A de-identified subject ID, COVID-19 status, age in years and sex were almost always included in the sample metadata. The repertoires were made available in a free public database intended to serve as a resource for research on the immune response to SARS-CoV-2.

Beyond this particular receptor, the publication reports: How much clinical and demographic metadata was included differed by source and by participant, and the metadata was provided uncurated.

TCRbeta CDR3 regions were amplified from genomic DNA by means of the immunoSEQ Assay, a bias-controlled multiplex PCR. Per the source publication's procedure: The number of nucleated cells in each sample was estimated by amplification of reference gene primers within the assay. To quantify the absolute abundance of each unique TCRbeta CDR3 rearrangement, sequence reads were collapsed and filtered. Productive Simpson clonality was computed per sample as the square root of Simpson's diversity index over productive rearrangements. As stored in TCRdb, this immuneACCESS dataset retains in-frame rearrangements with V and J assigned. A fraction of the clones does not appear; measured against another copy, unresolved V genes explain less than half of the discrepancy, and the remainder lacks a known reason. V and J calls and clone size are as listed in that table; D and trimming were resolved from the DNA. The sample has approximately 97,000 clones on record, over 85% of them singletons. Clones ranked in the top ten supply approximately 1.9% of the sample.

Comments on this clone: No cognate antigen has been identified for it. The record has no base qualities; no much larger clone is one base away.

The trim is 1 base for V and 5 bases for J, with a gap of 15 bases between the germline ends. In the germline V gene (reference sequence), CDR1 corresponds to LGHDT and CDR2 to YNNKEL. The CDR3 starts with the cysteine, ends with the phenylalanine, and has 16 residues. The retained sequence is limited to the CDR3, 48 bases, with the frame set at the first base. In Seattle, one collaborating source enrolled patients while the infection was active and tracked those patients longitudinally over the course of disease. Whole blood was collected in K2EDTA tubes by collaborating institutions according to the institutions' own protocols. Collaborator samples were shipped for TCRbeta analysis as frozen whole blood, isolated PBMCs, or DNA extracted from either sample type.

Sequenced material: peripheral blood. This TCR came from a woman aged 45-59 years with COVID-19, enrolled during active disease. The chain uses TRBV3-1 (or the pseudogene TRBV3-2) and TRBJ2-1; perhaps TRBD1 is the D gene, with 5 bases matching. The bases read TGTGCCAGCAGCCAAGGCCGACAGCGACTTAACAATGAGCAGTTCTTC. It translates as CASSQGRQRLNNEQFF.